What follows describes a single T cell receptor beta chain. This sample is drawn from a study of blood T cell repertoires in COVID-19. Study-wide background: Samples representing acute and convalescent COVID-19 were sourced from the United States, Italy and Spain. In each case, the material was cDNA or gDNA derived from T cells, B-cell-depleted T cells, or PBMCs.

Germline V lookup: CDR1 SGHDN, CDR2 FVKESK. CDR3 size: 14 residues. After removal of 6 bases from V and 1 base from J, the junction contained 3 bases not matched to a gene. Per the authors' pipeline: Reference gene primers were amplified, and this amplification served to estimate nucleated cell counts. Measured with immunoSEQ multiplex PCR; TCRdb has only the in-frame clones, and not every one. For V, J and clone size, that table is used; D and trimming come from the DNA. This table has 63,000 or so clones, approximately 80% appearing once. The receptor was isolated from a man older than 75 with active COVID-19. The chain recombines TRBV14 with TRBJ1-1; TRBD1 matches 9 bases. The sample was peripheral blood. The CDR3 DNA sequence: TGTGCCAGCAGGCGGACAGGGGCGAACACTGAAGCTTTCTTT. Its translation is CASRRTGANTEAFF.